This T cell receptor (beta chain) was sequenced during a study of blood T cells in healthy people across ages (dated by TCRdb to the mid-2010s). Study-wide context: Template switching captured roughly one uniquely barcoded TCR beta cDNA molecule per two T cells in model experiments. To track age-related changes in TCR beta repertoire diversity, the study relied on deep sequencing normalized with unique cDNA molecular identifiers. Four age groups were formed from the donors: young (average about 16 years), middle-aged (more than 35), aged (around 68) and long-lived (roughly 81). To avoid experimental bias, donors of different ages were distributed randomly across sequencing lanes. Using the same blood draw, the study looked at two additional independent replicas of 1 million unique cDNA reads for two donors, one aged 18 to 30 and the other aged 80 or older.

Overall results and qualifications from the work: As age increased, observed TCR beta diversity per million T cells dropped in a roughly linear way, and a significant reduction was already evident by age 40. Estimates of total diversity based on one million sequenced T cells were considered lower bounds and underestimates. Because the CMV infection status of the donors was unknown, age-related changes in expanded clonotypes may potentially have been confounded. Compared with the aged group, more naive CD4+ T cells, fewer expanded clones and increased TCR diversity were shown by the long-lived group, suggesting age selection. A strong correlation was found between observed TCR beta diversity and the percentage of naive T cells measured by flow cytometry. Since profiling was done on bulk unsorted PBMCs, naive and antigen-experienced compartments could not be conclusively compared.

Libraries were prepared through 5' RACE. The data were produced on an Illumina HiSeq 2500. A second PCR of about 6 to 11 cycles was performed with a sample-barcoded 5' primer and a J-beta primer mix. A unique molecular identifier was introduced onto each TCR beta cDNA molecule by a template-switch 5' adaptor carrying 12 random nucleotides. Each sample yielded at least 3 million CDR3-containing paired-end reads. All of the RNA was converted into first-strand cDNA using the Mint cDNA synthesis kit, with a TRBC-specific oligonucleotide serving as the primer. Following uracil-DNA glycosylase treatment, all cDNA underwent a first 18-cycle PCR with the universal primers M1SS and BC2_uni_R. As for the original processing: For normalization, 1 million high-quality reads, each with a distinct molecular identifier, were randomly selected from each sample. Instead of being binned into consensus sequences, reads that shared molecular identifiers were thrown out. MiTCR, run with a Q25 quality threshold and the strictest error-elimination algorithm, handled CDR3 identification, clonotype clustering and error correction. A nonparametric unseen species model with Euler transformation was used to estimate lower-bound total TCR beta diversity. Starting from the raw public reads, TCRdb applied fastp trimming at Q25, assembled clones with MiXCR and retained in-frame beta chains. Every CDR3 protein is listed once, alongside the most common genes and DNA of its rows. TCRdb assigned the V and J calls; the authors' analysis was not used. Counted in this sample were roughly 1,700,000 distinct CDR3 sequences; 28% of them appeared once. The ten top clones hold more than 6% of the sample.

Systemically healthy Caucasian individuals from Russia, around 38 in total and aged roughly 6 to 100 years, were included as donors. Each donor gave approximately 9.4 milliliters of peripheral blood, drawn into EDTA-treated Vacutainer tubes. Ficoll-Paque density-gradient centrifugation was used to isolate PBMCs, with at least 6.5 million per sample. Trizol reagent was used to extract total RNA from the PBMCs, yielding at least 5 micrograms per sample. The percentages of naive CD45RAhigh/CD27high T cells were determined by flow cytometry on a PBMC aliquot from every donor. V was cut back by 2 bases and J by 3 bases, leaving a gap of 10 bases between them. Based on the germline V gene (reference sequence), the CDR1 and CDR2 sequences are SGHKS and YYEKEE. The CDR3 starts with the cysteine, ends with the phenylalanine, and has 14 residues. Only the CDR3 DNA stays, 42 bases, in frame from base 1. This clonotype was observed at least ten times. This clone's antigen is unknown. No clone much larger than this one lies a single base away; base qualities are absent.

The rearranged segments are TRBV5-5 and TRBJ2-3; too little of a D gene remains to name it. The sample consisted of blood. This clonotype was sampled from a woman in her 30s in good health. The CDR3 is CASSFTLGTDTQYF. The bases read TGTGCCAGCAGCTTCACCCTTGGGACAGATACGCAGTATTTT.